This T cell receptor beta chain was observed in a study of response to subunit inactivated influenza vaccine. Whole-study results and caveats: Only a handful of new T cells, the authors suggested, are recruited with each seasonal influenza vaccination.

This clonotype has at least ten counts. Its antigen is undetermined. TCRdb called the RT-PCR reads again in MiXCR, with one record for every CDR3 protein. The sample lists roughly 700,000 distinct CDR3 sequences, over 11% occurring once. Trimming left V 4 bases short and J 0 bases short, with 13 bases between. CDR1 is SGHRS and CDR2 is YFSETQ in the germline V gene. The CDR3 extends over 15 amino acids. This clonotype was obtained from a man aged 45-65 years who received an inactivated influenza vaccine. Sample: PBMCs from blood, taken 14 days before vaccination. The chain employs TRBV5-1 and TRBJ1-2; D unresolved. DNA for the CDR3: TGCGCCAGCAGCGACCCTCGGACTCCTAACTATGGCTACACCTTC. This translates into CASSDPRTPNYGYTF.